One and the same sample provided the 14 T cell receptor beta chains below, sequenced in a study of cytomegalovirus exposure and HLA in healthy donors. Researchers ran the PCR with 60 Vbeta and 13 Jbeta primers. Only in-frame clones appear in the TCRdb table, and some are missing; sequencing was by immunoSEQ multiplex PCR. The table lists around 110,000 clones, just over 70% of them singletons, with approximately 0.8% in the top ten. Sequencing was carried out using PBMCs. The receptors were gathered from a boy between 10 and 17 years old in good health and CMV-seronegative.

The rearrangement joins TRBV28 to TRBJ2-3; 8 nucleotides match TRBD1. The V and J ends lost 1 base and 0 bases, in that order; junction bases with no gene match: 6. CDR3 size: 17 residues. Germline values: CDR1 MDHEN, CDR2 SYDVKM. The CDR3: CASSLSPGQASTDTQYF. The CDR3 DNA reads TGTGCCAGCAGTTTATCACCGGGACAGGCGAGCACAGATACGCAGTATTTT.

The chain employs TRBV11-2 and TRBJ2-6, with a tentative D call TRBD1 (5 bases). Trimming took 5 bases from V and 0 from J, leaving 14 bases between them. The germline gives CDR1 SGHAT, CDR2 FQNNGV. This CDR3 has 17 residues. DNA of the CDR3: TGTGCCAGCAGCCTCCCAGGGTGGGGCTCTGGGGCCAACGTCCTGACTTTC. Its translation is CASSLPGWGSGANVLTF.

The chain is built from TRBV10-1 and TRBJ2-3; TRBD2 matches at 9 bases. Germline V lookup: CDR1 WNHNN, CDR2 SYGVQD (reference sequence). The CDR3 has 15 residues. V was clipped by 6 bases and J by 4 bases; unmatched bases: 8. The CDR3 region is CASSLAGRWPDTQYF. As DNA, the CDR3 is TGCGCCAGCAGCCTAGCGGGGAGGTGGCCAGATACGCAGTATTTT.

V and J are TRBV5-4 and TRBJ1-6, with D maybe TRBD1 (6 bases). The CDR3 loop spans 16 amino acids. Germline CDR1 and CDR2: SGHNT and YYREEE (reference sequence). V was shortened by 1 base and J by 4 bases, with 12 bases between the two germline ends. CDR3 coding DNA: TGTGCCAGCAGCTTGAGTGGTGGGACATATAATTCACCCCTCCACTTT. Amino acids: CASSLSGGTYNSPLHF.

The chain carries TRBV28 and TRBJ2-7, with D possibly being TRBD2 (5 bases). CDR1 is MDHEN and CDR2 is SYDVKM in the germline V gene. The CDR3 is made up of 14 amino acids. The V end lost 1 base, the J end lost 2 bases, and 9 bases lay between the germline ends. The CDR3 region is CASSLFPGTYEQYF. The CDR3, as DNA: TGTGCCAGCAGTTTATTTCCGGGGACCTACGAGCAGTACTTC.

The genes are TRBV2 and TRBJ1-1, with TRBD1 identical over 7 bases. Unmatched junction bases numbered 4, after V lost 11 bases and J lost 1 base. This CDR3 spans 12 amino acids. Germline V gene sequence: CDR1 SNHLY, CDR2 FYNNEI. The CDR3 DNA reads TGTGCCTCCCGACAGGGGAACACTGAAGCTTTCTTT. Protein: CASRQGNTEAFF.

This chain uses TRBV30 with TRBJ1-5, with 11 positions matching TRBD1. The CDR3 is 15 residues long. The V gene's germline CDR1 is GTSNPN and CDR2 SVGIG (reference sequence). J lost 5 bases, V lost 1 base, and 4 bases had no gene match. The CDR3, as DNA: TGTGCCTGGAGTGGAGGGACAGGGGGTCATCAGCCCCAGCATTTT. Amino acids: CAWSGGTGGHQPQHF.

The rearrangement links TRBV6-6 to TRBJ1-2; no firm D call. The CDR3 has 16 residues. The germline gives CDR1 MNHNY, CDR2 SVGAGI (reference sequence). Trimming removed 5 bases from V and 1 base from J, with 17 bases in between. The CDR3 DNA is TGTGCCAGCAGTCCGACATCGGAGGGATTTAACTATGGCTACACCTTC. Amino acid sequence: CASSPTSEGFNYGYTF.

V is TRBV5-1 and J is TRBJ1-3; D might be TRBD1 (5 bases). Looked up from germline, CDR1 is SGHRS and CDR2 is YFSETQ. The V end lost 4 bases, the J end lost 2 bases, and 16 bases lay between the germline ends. This CDR3 comprises 16 residues. The DNA for the CDR3 is TGCGCCAGCAGCGTGGGAGGAGGGGATACTGGAAACACCATATATTTT. This gives the protein CASSVGGGDTGNTIYF.

The V gene is TRBV6-5, the J gene TRBJ2-5, with D possibly being TRBD2 (5 bases). This CDR3 has 13 amino acids. Per the germline V gene, CDR1 is MNHEY and CDR2 is SVGAGI. Trimming removed 1 base at V and 3 bases at J, with 6 bases between. The CDR3 DNA follows: TGTGCCAGCAGTTACTATAGCGAAGAGACCCAGTACTTC. Encoded protein: CASSYYSEETQYF.

V usage is TRBV7-2 and J usage is TRBJ1-1, with D uncertain. V dropped 1 base and J dropped 1 base, with 7 bases sitting between them. The CDR3 extends over 14 amino acids. Per germline, CDR1 SGHTA and CDR2 FQGNSA. CDR3 nucleotides: TGTGCCAGCAGCTTAGAGAGAGAGAACACTGAAGCTTTCTTT. It is translated as CASSLERENTEAFF.

The chain combines TRBV6-5 with TRBJ2-7, with 7 bases lining up with TRBD1. Germline V gene data show CDR1 as MNHEY and CDR2 as SVGAGI. Trimming at V came to 4 bases and at J to 4 bases, leaving 7 bases not matched to a gene. This CDR3 spans 14 amino acids. The CDR3 here is CASSWGTELYEQYF. CDR3 in DNA: TGTGCCAGCAGTTGGGGGACAGAGCTATACGAGCAGTACTTC.

This sequence joins TRBV7-3 and TRBJ1-2; 8 nucleotides match TRBD1. The CDR3 runs to 13 residues. In germline, CDR1 is SGHTA, CDR2 FQGTGA. J was trimmed by 5 bases and V by 3 bases; bases with no gene match: 2. CDR3 protein: CASSFQGAYGYTF. Written as DNA, the CDR3 is TGTGCCAGCAGCTTCCAGGGGGCGTATGGCTACACCTTC.

The V and J genes are TRBV30 and TRBJ1-6; D gene uncertain. The CDR3 is made up of 16 amino acids. V was cut by 3 bases and J by 10 bases, with 22 bases left in between. Germline-derived CDR1 and CDR2 are GTSNPN and SVGIG (reference sequence). This CDR3 reads CAWSRRGLPTGSPLHF. The CDR3 region has the DNA TGTGCCTGGAGCCGAAGAGGGCTCCCCACCGGGTCACCCCTCCACTTT.